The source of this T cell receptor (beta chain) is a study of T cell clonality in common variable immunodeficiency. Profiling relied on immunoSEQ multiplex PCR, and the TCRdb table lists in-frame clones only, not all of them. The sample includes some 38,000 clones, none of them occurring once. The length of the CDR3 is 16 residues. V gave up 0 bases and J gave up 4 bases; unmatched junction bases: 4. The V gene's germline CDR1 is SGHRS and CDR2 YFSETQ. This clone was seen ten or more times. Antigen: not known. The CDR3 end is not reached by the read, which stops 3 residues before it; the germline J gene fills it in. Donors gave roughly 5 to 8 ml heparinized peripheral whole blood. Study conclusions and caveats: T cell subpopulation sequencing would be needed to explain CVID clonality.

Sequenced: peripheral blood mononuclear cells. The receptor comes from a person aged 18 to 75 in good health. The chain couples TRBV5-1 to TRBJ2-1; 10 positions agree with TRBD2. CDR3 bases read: TGCGCCAGCAGCTTGGAAGCTAGCGGGGGATACAATGAG. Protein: CASSLEASGGYNE. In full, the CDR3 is CASSLEASGGYNEQFF.